This T cell receptor (beta chain) was recovered during a study of cytomegalovirus exposure and HLA in healthy donors. This CDR3 has 15 residues. Germline V gives CDR1 SGHDT, CDR2 YYEEEE. The V and J ends lost 3 bases and 8 bases, in that order; junction bases with no gene match: 6. In the PCR, 60 Vbeta and 13 Jbeta primers were used. The assay was immunoSEQ multiplex PCR, and TCRdb's table has in-frame clones only and misses some. This sample carries fewer than 200,000 clones, approximately 80% of them seen once, and the ten largest clones take 1.5% to 2%. The sequenced sample was PBMCs. The receptor was isolated from a woman aged 25 to 45 in good health and CMV-seronegative. The chain employs TRBV5-6 and TRBJ1-6; 9 bases are shared with TRBD1. The DNA for the CDR3 is TGTGCCAGCAGCTACGGGACAGGGTCTGATTCACCCCTCCACTTT. Translated: CASSYGTGSDSPLHF.